The next 10 T cell receptor beta chains were all read from a single sample in a study of blood T cell repertoires in COVID-19. The method was immunoSEQ multiplex PCR; TCRdb's version includes in-frame clones alone and lacks a portion of them. The sample yields about 150,000 clones, approximately 73% seen once. Material: peripheral blood. These receptors all stem from a woman aged 80 or over with acute or convalescent COVID-19.

In this sample, this clone turned up a few times. The chain links TRBV7-8 to TRBJ1-1; 8 bases agree with TRBD1. The length of the CDR3 is 16 residues. V was pared by 1 base and J by 3 bases, with 7 bases of the junction left unmatched. Germline V gene lookup returns CDR1 SGHVS and CDR2 FQNEAQ. The CDR3 here is CASSLDDRGRDTEAFF. Written as DNA, the CDR3 is TGTGCCAGCAGCTTAGACGACAGGGGAAGAGACACTGAAGCTTTCTTT.

Here the CDR3 DNA reads TGTGCCTGGAGTGGGGGAGGGAAAGAGACCCAGTACTTC. Encoded protein: CAWSGGGKETQYF. The chain is built from TRBV30 and TRBJ2-5; 7 bases agree with TRBD2. This CDR3 is 13 amino acids long. Looked up from germline, CDR1 is GTSNPN and CDR2 is SVGIG (reference sequence). The trim removed 1 base at V and 3 bases at J, leaving 2 bases unmatched.

For this clone: The same CDR3 is also encoded by other DNA sequences in this sample. The gene calls are TRBV18 and TRBJ1-3; a weak D match, TRBD1 (5 bases). The V gene lost 3 bases and the J gene lost 2 bases, with 5 bases spanning the gap. Germline V gene sequence: CDR1 KGHSH, CDR2 LQKENI. The CDR3 is 13 amino acids. The CDR3 region is CASSPGPGNTIYF. The CDR3 nucleotides are TGTGCCAGCTCACCGGGGCCTGGAAACACCATATATTTT. The full variable domain, with the rest looked up from reference TRBV18 and TRBJ1-3, is NAGVMQNPRHLVRRRGQEARLRCSPMKGHSHVYWYRQLPEEGLKFMVYLQKENIIDESGMPKERFSAEFPKEGPSILRIQQVVRGDSAAYFCASSPGPGNTIYFGEGSWLTVV.

For the CDR3, the DNA is TGTGCCAGCAGCTTAGAGGGCAGGGTGAACACTGAAGCTTTCTTT. Its translation is CASSLEGRVNTEAFF. The chain carries TRBV7-2 and TRBJ1-1; D is possibly TRBD1 (5 bases). Between the trimmed V and J ends, which lost 1 base and 0 bases, there was a span of 9 bases. Germline-derived CDR1 and CDR2 are SGHTA and FQGNSA. The CDR3 consists of 15 residues.

V is TRBV7-9 and J is TRBJ1-4, with TRBD1 identical over 8 bases. Germline V gene sequence: CDR1 SEHNR, CDR2 FQNEAQ (reference sequence). Losses at the gene ends were 2 bases for V and 3 bases for J; bases not matched to a gene: 5. The CDR3 loop spans 16 amino acids. CDR3 region: CASSLLQGVSNEKLFF. CDR3 in DNA: TGTGCCAGCAGCTTACTACAGGGGGTTTCTAATGAAAAACTGTTTTTT.

The chain couples TRBV19 to TRBJ2-2, with 7 bases matching TRBD1. The germline CDR1 and CDR2 sequences are LNHDA and SQIVND (reference sequence). This CDR3 has 13 residues. With 10 bases clipped from V and 3 bases from J, the junction kept 5 bases outside the gene matches. The CDR3 protein is CAIKGAYTGELFF. The CDR3 DNA reads as TGTGCCATAAAGGGGGCCTACACCGGGGAGCTGTTTTTT. Looking up the rest from reference TRBV19 and TRBJ2-2 gives the full variable domain: DGGITQSPKYLFRKEGQNVTLSCEQNLNHDAMYWYRQDPGQGLRLIYYSQIVNDFQKGDIAEGYSVSREKKESFPLTVTSAQKNPTAFYLCAIKGAYTGELFFGEGSRLTVL.

This clone showed up just a few times. The rearrangement joins TRBV23-1 to TRBJ2-2; 11 nucleotides agree with TRBD1. TRBV23-1 counts as an open reading frame of uncertain function. V lost 9 bases and J lost 2; bases outside the gene matches: 8. The CDR3 totals 16 residues. Written as DNA, the CDR3 is TGCGCCAGGCCCGGGACAGGGGGTAGTAACACCGGGGAGCTGTTTTTT. Translating it yields CARPGTGGSNTGELFF.

In this sample, this clone turned up once. V and J are TRBV18 and TRBJ2-5; 10 bases map to TRBD2. The CDR3 spans 18 residues. The junction had 14 bases not matched to a gene; V was cut back by 2 bases and J by 5 bases. CDR1 and CDR2 (germline): KGHSH, LQKENI. Here the CDR3 reads CASSPVVLAGRLRETQYF. The CDR3 nucleotides are TGTGCCAGCTCACCAGTCGTACTAGCGGGAAGGTTACGGGAGACCCAGTACTTC. The whole variable domain, filled in from reference TRBV18 and TRBJ2-5, reads NAGVMQNPRHLVRRRGQEARLRCSPMKGHSHVYWYRQLPEEGLKFMVYLQKENIIDESGMPKERFSAEFPKEGPSILRIQQVVRGDSAAYFCASSPVVLAGRLRETQYFGPGTRLLVL.

This clone has just one count. Mismatch with germline at one junction end may stem from a read error. The chain recombines TRBV5-1 with TRBJ2-1, with 7 bases fitting TRBD1. This CDR3 spans 14 amino acids. Germline CDR1 is SGHRS and CDR2 is YFSETQ. The CDR3 sequence: CASSGPGQINEQLF. DNA for the CDR3: TGCGCCAGCAGCGGACCGGGACAGATCAATGAGCAGCTCTTC.

This clone was detected only a few times. V usage is TRBV2 and J usage is TRBJ2-5, with TRBD1 matching 10 bases. Germline V CDR1 and CDR2: SNHLY, FYNNEI. The CDR3 sequence is 14 residues long. V was clipped by 6 bases and J by 4 bases; unmatched bases: 5. The CDR3 spells CASSPGTGVETQYF. In DNA, the CDR3 is TGTGCCAGCAGCCCAGGGACAGGGGTAGAGACCCAGTACTTC. Together with reference TRBV2 and TRBJ2-5, the CDR3 gives the full variable domain: EPEVTQTPSHQVTQMGQEVILRCVPISNHLYFYWYRQILGQKVEFLVSFYNNEISEKSEIFDDQFSVERPDGSNFTLKIRSTKLEDSAMYFCASSPGTGVETQYFGPGTRLLVL.